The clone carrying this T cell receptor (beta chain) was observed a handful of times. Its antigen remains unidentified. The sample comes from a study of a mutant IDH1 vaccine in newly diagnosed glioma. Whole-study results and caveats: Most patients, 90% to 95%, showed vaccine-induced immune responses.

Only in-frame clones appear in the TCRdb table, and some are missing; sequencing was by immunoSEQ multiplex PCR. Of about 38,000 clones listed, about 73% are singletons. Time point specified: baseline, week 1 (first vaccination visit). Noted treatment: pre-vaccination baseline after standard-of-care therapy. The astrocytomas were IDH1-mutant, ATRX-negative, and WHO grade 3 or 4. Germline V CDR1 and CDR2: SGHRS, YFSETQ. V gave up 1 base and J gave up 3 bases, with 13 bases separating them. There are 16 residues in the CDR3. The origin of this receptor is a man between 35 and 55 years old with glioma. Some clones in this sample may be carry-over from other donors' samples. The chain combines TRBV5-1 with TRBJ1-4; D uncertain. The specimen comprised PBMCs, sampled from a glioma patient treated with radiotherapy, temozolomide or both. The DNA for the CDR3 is TGCGCCAGCAGCTTGTATCGGGTTGAGGCTAATGAAAAACTGTTTTTT. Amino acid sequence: CASSLYRVEANEKLFF.